This TCR beta chain was captured by sequencing in a study of identical twins. The V and J ends lost 0 bases and 0 bases, in that order; junction bases with no gene match: 1. The CDR3 totals 16 residues. The germline V gene has CDR1 SGHRS and CDR2 YFSETQ. There are many counts of this clonotype. Using its own MiXCR run on the 5' RACE reads, TCRdb lists one record per CDR3 protein. The sample holds approximately 690,000 distinct CDR3 sequences, 5.5% to 6.5% seen once. Material for sequencing was naive T cells sorted from blood. The receptor was isolated from a man between 18 and 29 years old in good health. The V call is TRBV5-1, the J call TRBJ2-7; 12 bases are a match to TRBD2. This chain's CDR3 is CASSLGGLAGSYEQYF. As DNA, the CDR3 is TGCGCCAGCAGCTTGGGGGGACTAGCGGGCTCCTACGAGCAGTACTTC.